This record looks at one T cell receptor (beta chain) sequence and its context. Sample treatment: randomized to nivolumab then ipilimumab (arm A) or the reverse (arm B). This sample stems from a study of sequential checkpoint blockade in melanoma. This CDR3 has 18 amino acids. Germline CDR1 is SGDLS and CDR2 is YYNGEE. V lost 1 base to trimming and J lost 4 bases, with 20 bases between them. The method was immunoSEQ multiplex PCR; TCRdb's version includes in-frame clones alone and lacks a portion of them. Of approximately 14,000 clones listed, approximately 72% are singletons. The chain is built from TRBV9 and TRBJ1-4; D may be TRBD1 (6 bases). This clonotype was sampled from a human donor with melanoma. This specimen consisted of CD8+ T cells sorted from blood (inferred from file names), obtained from a patient given nivolumab and ipilimumab in sequence. The CDR3 spells CASSVTPGAPQDNEKLFF. CDR3 nucleotides: TGTGCCAGCAGCGTAACCCCAGGGGCCCCACAGGATAATGAAAAACTGTTTTTT. Supplemented by reference TRBV9 and TRBJ1-4, the full variable domain reads DSGVTQTPKHLITATGQRVTLRCSPRSGDLSVYWYQQSLDQGLQFLIQYYNGEERAKGNILERFSAQQFPDLHSELNLSSLELGDSALYFCASSVTPGAPQDNEKLFFGSGTQLSVL.